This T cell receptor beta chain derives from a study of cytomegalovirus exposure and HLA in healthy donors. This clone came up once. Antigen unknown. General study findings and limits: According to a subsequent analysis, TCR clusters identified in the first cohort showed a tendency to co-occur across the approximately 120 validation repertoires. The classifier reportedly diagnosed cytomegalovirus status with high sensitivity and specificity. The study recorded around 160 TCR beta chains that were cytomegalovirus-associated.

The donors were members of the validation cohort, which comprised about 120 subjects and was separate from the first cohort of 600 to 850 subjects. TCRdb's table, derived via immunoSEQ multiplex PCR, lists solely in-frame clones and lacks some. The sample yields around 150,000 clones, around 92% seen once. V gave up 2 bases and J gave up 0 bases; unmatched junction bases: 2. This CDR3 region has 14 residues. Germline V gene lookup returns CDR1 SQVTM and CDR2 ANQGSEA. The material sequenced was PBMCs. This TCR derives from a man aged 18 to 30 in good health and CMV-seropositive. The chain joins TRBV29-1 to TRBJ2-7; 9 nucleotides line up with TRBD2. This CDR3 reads CSVEIAGDSYEQYF. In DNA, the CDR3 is TGCAGCGTTGAAATAGCGGGAGACTCCTACGAGCAGTACTTC.